The 21 T cell receptor beta chains in this list originate from one sample, sequenced in a study of radiotherapy plus CTLA-4 blockade in lung cancer. TCRdb's copy holds only in-frame clones and misses some; the assay was immunoSEQ multiplex PCR. The sample carries approximately 47,000 clones, over 55% recorded once. The sample was peripheral blood, taken from a patient treated with radiotherapy plus ipilimumab. The receptor source for this set is a human donor with non-small cell lung cancer who had a partial response to radiotherapy plus ipilimumab.

The J gene is TRBJ2-5, the V gene TRBV7-9; 7 bases are shared with TRBD2. The CDR3 extends over 12 amino acids. Germline CDR1 reads SEHNR; CDR2 reads FQNEAQ (reference sequence). The V segment lost 4 bases and the J segment 5 bases; nucleotides outside the gene matches: 1. CDR3: CASSYGRETQYF. DNA of the CDR3: TGTGCCAGCAGCTACGGGAGGGAGACCCAGTACTTC.

This chain joins TRBV11-2 and TRBJ1-4; 7 bases map to TRBD1. The CDR3 has 14 amino acids. Germline-derived CDR1 and CDR2 are SGHAT and FQNNGV. After removal of 5 bases from V and 8 bases from J, the junction contained 8 bases not matched to a gene. The CDR3 nucleotides are TGTGCCAGCAGCCTTAATTACAGGGGCGAAAAACTGTTTTTT. Protein sequence: CASSLNYRGEKLFF.

J is TRBJ2-6 and V is TRBV4-1, with TRBD1 identical over 7 bases. Trimming took 4 bases from V and 4 from J; bases not matched to a gene: 7. From germline, CDR1 is MGHRA and CDR2 YSYEKL. This CDR3 is 16 amino acids long. The CDR3 DNA sequence: TGCGCCAGCAGCCCAGGGGGACAGACCGGGGCCAACGTCCTGACTTTC. This sequence encodes CASSPGGQTGANVLTF.

This chain joins TRBV6-1 and TRBJ1-5; D is uncertain. Germline loops: CDR1 MNHNS, CDR2 SASEGT. The V gene lost 10 bases and the J gene lost 4 bases, with 14 bases spanning the gap. The CDR3 is 13 residues long. CDR3 residues: CATTRRENQPQHF. The CDR3 bases are TGTGCCACCACAAGACGGGAGAATCAGCCCCAGCATTTT.

The rearrangement joins TRBV7-2 to TRBJ2-1; D unclear. V was clipped by 1 base and J by 4 bases, with 5 bases between them. The CDR3 has 13 residues. Germline CDR1 reads SGHTA; CDR2 reads FQGNSA. The CDR3 reads CASSLGAYNEQFF. The CDR3 DNA follows: TGTGCCAGCAGCTTAGGCGCGTACAATGAGCAGTTCTTC.

This chain connects TRBV29-1 to TRBJ2-1; the match to TRBD1 covers 7 bases. Germline V gene lookup returns CDR1 SQVTM and CDR2 ANQGSEA. The J segment lost 1 base and the V segment lost 5 bases, leaving 5 bases of the junction unmatched. The CDR3 has 14 amino acids. The CDR3 DNA reads as TGCAGCGTTTTAGGGACAGAATCCTACAATGAGCAGTTCTTC. Its translation is CSVLGTESYNEQFF.

This clone was seen a handful of times. The chain links TRBV6-5 to TRBJ2-1; the D gene is possibly TRBD2 (6 bases). Germline V gene lookup returns CDR1 MNHEY and CDR2 SVGAGI. The CDR3 runs 13 residues. V was cut by 6 bases and J by 2 bases, with 8 bases left in between. DNA for the CDR3: TGTGCCAGCAGGGAGCGGGCCTACAATGAGCAGTTCTTC. It is translated as CASRERAYNEQFF.

The chain uses TRBV11-1 and TRBJ1-6; 9 positions agree with TRBD1. CDR3 length: 16 amino acids. CDR1 and CDR2 from the germline V gene are SGHAT and FQDESV (reference sequence). Trimming removed 5 bases from V and 7 bases from J; junction bases left unmatched: 9. The CDR3, as DNA: TGTGCCAGCAGCCCGAATCTGGGACAGGGAAATTCACCCCTCCACTTT. It codes for CASSPNLGQGNSPLHF. Full variable domain (missing parts from reference TRBV11-1 and TRBJ1-6): EAEVAQSPRYKITEKSQAVAFWCDPISGHATLYWYRQILGQGPELLVQFQDESVVDDSQLPKDRFSAERLKGVDSTLKIQPAELGDSAMYLCASSPNLGQGNSPLHFGNGTRLTVT.

This clone was counted once. This chain connects TRBV18 to TRBJ1-6, with 8 bases lining up with TRBD1. Losses at the gene ends were 6 bases for V and 7 bases for J; bases not matched to a gene: 11. This CDR3 has 16 amino acids. Germline assignment: CDR1 KGHSH and CDR2 LQKENI. The CDR3 bases are TGTGCCAGCTCGCTGACCCAGGGGGCGGAGAATTCACCCCTCCACTTT. As protein: CASSLTQGAENSPLHF.

This rearrangement joins TRBV9 to TRBJ2-1, with 9 bases fitting TRBD2. The CDR3 consists of 15 residues. Germline lookup yields CDR1 SGDLS and CDR2 YYNGEE. Trimming cost V 4 bases and J 8 bases; bases outside gene matches: 10. In DNA, the CDR3 is TGTGCCAGCAGCAAGGAGGGGCGGGGGGGCGATGAGCAGTTCTTC. Protein sequence: CASSKEGRGGDEQFF.

This clone came up a few times. The V and J genes are TRBV7-2 and TRBJ1-2; perhaps TRBD1 as D (6 bases). The CDR3 runs 12 residues. Germline CDR1 and CDR2: SGHTA and FQGNSA. Trimming shortened V by 3 bases and J by 14 bases, and 16 bases separated the two germline ends. CDR3 nucleotide sequence: TGTGCCAGCAGCTTCTGGGACACCCGAAGTACCTTC. The encoded protein is CASSFWDTRSTF.

This clone has only one observation. The chain has TRBV18 and TRBJ2-7, with 7 bases lining up with TRBD1. V shed 5 bases, J shed 0 bases, and the junction held 7 bases outside the gene matches. CDR1 KGHSH and CDR2 LQKENI come from the germline V gene. The CDR3 loop spans 15 amino acids. CDR3 DNA: TGTGCCAGCTCAGGACTTCGACAGGGCTCCTACGAGCAGTACTTC. It is translated as CASSGLRQGSYEQYF.

The gene calls are TRBV5-1 and TRBJ1-2; TRBD1 might be the D (5 bases). Trimming stripped 5 bases from V and 5 bases from J, with 19 bases between. The CDR3 is 15 residues long. Germline CDR1 SGHRS, CDR2 YFSETQ. CDR3: CASRASQAFKYGYTF. As DNA, the CDR3 is TGCGCCAGCAGGGCCTCACAGGCGTTCAAATATGGCTACACCTTC.

The J gene is TRBJ2-7, the V gene TRBV10-3, with TRBD1 identical over 9 bases. The CDR3 is 14 amino acids. Unmatched junction bases numbered 7, after V lost 7 bases and J lost 3 bases. The germline CDR1 and CDR2 sequences are ENHRY and SYGVKD. The CDR3 is CAINPGQGSYEQYF. The CDR3 nucleotides are TGTGCCATCAACCCCGGACAGGGGAGCTACGAGCAGTACTTC.

The V and J genes are TRBV5-5 and TRBJ1-4, with 10 positions matching TRBD1. The V gene's germline CDR1 is SGHKS and CDR2 YYEKEE (reference sequence). After removal of 2 bases from V and 10 bases from J, the junction contained 2 bases not matched to a gene. The CDR3 extends over 13 amino acids. In nucleotides, the CDR3 is TGTGCCAGCAGCTTCTGGACAGGGGGAAAACTGTTTTTT. This encodes CASSFWTGGKLFF.

The chain employs TRBV11-2 and TRBJ2-3; TRBD1 matches at 7 bases. The CDR3 spans 15 residues. The V gene's germline CDR1 is SGHAT and CDR2 FQNNGV. V dropped 3 bases and J dropped 5; count of bases not matched to a gene: 8. Here the CDR3 reads CASSFGDRVEDTQYF. DNA for the CDR3: TGTGCCAGCAGCTTCGGAGACAGGGTTGAAGATACGCAGTATTTT.

A single count supports this clone. The V call is TRBV4-2, the J call TRBJ2-5, with D possibly matching TRBD2 (6 bases). Germline V gene data show CDR1 as LGHNA and CDR2 as YNFKEQ. V shed 7 bases and J shed 5 bases, with 14 bases lying between them. The CDR3 totals 13 residues. This CDR3 reads CASKGRGLETQYF. CDR3 sequence (DNA): TGTGCCAGCAAGGGTCGGGGGTTGGAGACCCAGTACTTC.

CDR3 DNA sequence: TGTGCCAGCAGCTTAGAATGGCGGGGGGGCACAGATACGCAGTATTTT. Its protein is CASSLEWRGGTDTQYF. The rearrangement uses TRBV7-9 and TRBJ2-3; TRBD2 matches at 8 bases. This CDR3 is built from 16 residues. The germline CDR1 and CDR2 sequences are SEHNR and FQNEAQ (reference sequence). Trimming took 1 base from V and 1 from J; bases not matched to a gene: 4. Variable domain in full (rest from reference TRBV7-9 and TRBJ2-3): DTGVSQNPRHKITKRGQNVTFRCDPISEHNRLYWYRQTLGQGPEFLTYFQNEAQLEKSRLLSDRFSAERPKGSFSTLEIQRTEQGDSAMYLCASSLEWRGGTDTQYFGPGTRLTVL.

On this clone: The conserved phenylalanine or tryptophan normally closing the CDR3 is absent here, so this likely arose from a read error. The V call is TRBV7-2, the J call TRBJ1-2; a possible D gene is TRBD1 (5 bases). The CDR3 is made up of 14 amino acids. V was shortened by 5 bases and J by 8 bases, with 18 bases between the two germline ends. Germline V gives CDR1 SGHTA, CDR2 FQGNSA. The CDR3 coding sequence is TGTGCCAGCAGCCTGACTTTACGGGGGAGCGGCTACACCTCC. This gives the protein CASSLTLRGSGYTS.

This chain joins TRBV7-6 and TRBJ2-7; 9 nucleotides align to TRBD1. Germline V gives CDR1 SGHVS, CDR2 FNYEAQ. With 4 bases clipped from V and 3 bases from J, the junction kept 10 bases outside the gene matches. This CDR3 region has 16 residues. CDR3: CASSSGTGHQYYEQYF. CDR3 coding DNA: TGTGCCAGCAGCTCCGGGACAGGGCATCAATACTACGAGCAGTACTTC. Combining the CDR3 with reference TRBV7-6 and TRBJ2-7 gives the whole variable domain GAGVSQSPRYKVTKRGQDVALRCDPISGHVSLYWYRQALGQGPEFLTYFNYEAQQDKSGLPNDRFSAERPEGSISTLTIQRTEQRDSAMYRCASSSGTGHQYYEQYFGPGTRLTVT.

The chain has TRBV19 and TRBJ2-1, with 12 bases matching TRBD2. Per germline, CDR1 LNHDA and CDR2 SQIVND (reference sequence). The CDR3 has 16 residues. The V segment lost 2 bases and the J segment 8 bases; nucleotides outside the gene matches: 7. CDR3 loop: CASSILAGGPGHEQFF. CDR3 DNA: TGTGCCAGTAGTATACTAGCGGGAGGGCCTGGGCATGAGCAGTTCTTC.